Each of the 10 T cell receptor beta chains below was sequenced from the same sample in a study of cytomegalovirus exposure and HLA in healthy donors. The PCR ran on 60 Vbeta and 13 Jbeta primers. Profiling relied on immunoSEQ multiplex PCR, and the TCRdb table lists in-frame clones only, not all of them. The sample includes 150,000 or so clones, about 83% seen only once; the top ten take about 12%. Material: PBMCs. All receptors come from a middle-aged man in good health and CMV-seropositive.

Points on this clone: A read error may account for a junction end that differs from germline. The chain couples TRBV7-9 to TRBJ2-1, with TRBD2 matching 8 bases. Germline CDR1 SEHNR, CDR2 FQNEAQ (reference sequence). The CDR3 runs to 17 residues. This chain's CDR3 is CSSSAGGGISSYNEQFF. The CDR3 coding sequence is TGTTCCAGCAGCGCCGGCGGGGGGATAAGCTCCTACAATGAGCAGTTCTTC.

The chain is built from TRBV28 and TRBJ1-5; weak D call: TRBD1 (6 bases). Germline V CDR1 and CDR2: MDHEN, SYDVKM. V was pared by 8 bases and J by 6 bases, with 14 bases between. The CDR3 is made up of 13 amino acids. The CDR3 region is CASLRGGGQPQHF. The CDR3 DNA is TGTGCCAGCCTCAGGGGTGGGGGTCAGCCCCAGCATTTT.

The chain employs TRBV4-3 and TRBJ1-1; 7 bases fit TRBD1. Losses at the gene ends were 3 bases for V and 6 bases for J; bases not matched to a gene: 10. Germline-derived CDR1 and CDR2 are LGHNA and YSLEER. The CDR3 is made up of 15 amino acids. The CDR3 loop reads CASSQSSDRVSEAFF. The DNA of the CDR3 is TGCGCCAGCAGCCAGTCCTCTGACAGGGTCTCTGAAGCTTTCTTT.

The chain recombines TRBV11-2 with TRBJ1-1; D gene unclear. Germline loops: CDR1 SGHAT, CDR2 FQNNGV. This CDR3 region has 14 residues. V gave up 3 bases and J gave up 2 bases, with 10 bases separating them. CDR3 nucleotide sequence: TGTGCCAGCAGCTTCGACACGTTAAACACTGAAGCTTTCTTT. Translating gives CASSFDTLNTEAFF. Full variable domain (rest looked up from reference TRBV11-2 and TRBJ1-1): EAGVAQSPRYKIIEKRQSVAFWCNPISGHATLYWYQQILGQGPKLLIQFQNNGVVDDSQLPKDRFSAERLKGVDSTLKIQPAKLEDSAVYLCASSFDTLNTEAFFGQGTRLTVV.

The genes are TRBV7-8 and TRBJ2-7; tentative D call: TRBD1 (6 bases). Per the germline V gene, CDR1 is SGHVS and CDR2 is FQNEAQ. The length of the CDR3 is 13 residues. Trimming removed 6 bases from V and 1 base from J, with 10 bases in between. The CDR3 sequence is CASRGHRSYEQYF. CDR3 DNA sequence: TGTGCCAGCAGGGGACACCGATCCTACGAGCAGTACTTC.

This clone was observed a few times. This chain links TRBV5-1 with TRBJ2-2; maybe TRBD1 (6 bases). The V end lost 0 bases, the J end lost 7 bases, and 13 bases lay between the germline ends. This CDR3 spans 15 amino acids. CDR1 SGHRS and CDR2 YFSETQ come from the germline V gene. The CDR3 region is CASSLGQPGVGELFF. The CDR3, as DNA: TGCGCCAGCAGCTTGGGTCAACCAGGGGTCGGGGAGCTGTTTTTT.

The chain joins TRBV2 to TRBJ2-7; 7 bases map to TRBD2. The J segment lost 1 base and the V segment lost 4 bases, leaving 4 bases of the junction unmatched. The CDR3 consists of 14 residues. Germline V gene sequence: CDR1 SNHLY, CDR2 FYNNEI. CDR3 bases: TGTGCCAGCAGTGCGGAGGGAGGGTCCTACGAGCAGTACTTC. As protein: CASSAEGGSYEQYF.

The genes are TRBV19 and TRBJ2-6; D is possibly TRBD2 (5 bases). The CDR3 sequence is 17 residues long. Germline lookup yields CDR1 LNHDA and CDR2 SQIVND (reference sequence). Trimming stripped 7 bases from V and 1 base from J, with 17 bases between. The CDR3, as DNA: TGTGCCAGTAAGGAGCGGAGCGCAGCTTCTGGGGCCAACGTCCTGACTTTC. Translating it yields CASKERSAASGANVLTF.

This clone showed up just a few times. The chain employs TRBV5-1 and TRBJ2-5; TRBD1 matches at 10 bases. Germline CDR1 reads SGHRS; CDR2 reads YFSETQ. V shed 3 bases, J shed 5 bases, and the junction held 10 bases outside the gene matches. The length of the CDR3 is 16 residues. This CDR3 reads CASSSGTGAAAETQYF. The CDR3 nucleotides are TGCGCCAGCAGCTCCGGGACAGGGGCAGCGGCGGAGACCCAGTACTTC.

The gene calls are TRBV7-9 and TRBJ1-4, with a possible D match to TRBD1 (6 bases). CDR1 and CDR2 (germline): SEHNR, FQNEAQ (reference sequence). This CDR3 region has 16 residues. Trimming took off 5 bases at V and 0 bases at J, with 13 bases between the two ends. The CDR3 nucleotides read TGTGCCAGCAGCCGAGGGGGGGGAACAACTAATGAAAAACTGTTTTTT. This translates into CASSRGGGTTNEKLFF.